The clone carrying this T cell receptor beta chain came up many times. Its antigen is currently unknown. The data stem from a study of CD8 T cells in ankylosing spondylitis. Whole-study findings and limits: In ankylosing spondylitis patients, matched synovial fluid reportedly showed significant enrichment of disease-linked clones. Past studies reported some motif variants in reactive arthritis synovial fluid and blood. In ankylosing spondylitis blood, a motif of eight highly homologous TCR beta variants appeared characteristic.

Quantitative molecular-barcoded 5'-RACE generated the TCR beta libraries. MiXCR, applied by TCRdb to the 5' RACE reads, yields one record per CDR3 protein. This table holds 350,000 or so distinct CDR3 sequences, 9.5% to 13% found once. The clonotype was recovered from a female donor with ankylosing spondylitis or in good health (not recorded which). Specimen: blood, either unsorted or a sorted T cell fraction (not recorded which).

The CDR3 nucleotides are TGTGCCAGCAGGATCAACAGGGGCGAGCAGTACTTC. Translated: CASRINRGEQYF. V gene TRBV25-1 combines with J gene TRBJ2-7; 7 bases fit TRBD1. J was trimmed by 6 bases and V by 6 bases; bases with no gene match: 5. CDR1 and CDR2 (germline): MGHDK, SYGVNS. This CDR3 comprises 12 residues.